One sample yielded the 20 T cell receptor beta chains listed below, sequenced in a study of T cell repertoires in cytomegalovirus infection (dated by TCRdb to 2018 to 2020). Their cognate antigens are unknown. What this sample's treatment or condition label stands for: in vitro stimulation with specific CMV peptide epitopes to enrich CMV-specific T cells. The run used an Illumina HiSeq 1500. Clones were called with MiXCR by TCRdb after fastp trimmed the public reads at Q25, and only in-frame beta chains were retained. Each CDR3 protein gets just one entry, which takes the most common genes and DNA from the rows behind it. Present in this sample are some 700,000 distinct CDR3 sequences, about 30% of which were seen just once. The top ten hold roughly 20% of the sample. Sequences were derived from cultured PBMCs, sampled from culture after CMV antigen stimulation. All receptors come from a human donor in good health (CMV status not recorded). Some clones in this sample may be carry-over from other donors' samples.

The rearrangement joins TRBV5-5 to TRBJ2-7, with 8 bases lining up with TRBD1. CDR3 length: 12 amino acids. V was pared by 3 bases and J by 6 bases, with 2 bases of the junction left unmatched. CDR1 and CDR2 (germline): SGHKS, YYEKEE (reference sequence). The chain's CDR3 is CASSSGGSEQYF. The CDR3 nucleotides read TGTGCCAGCAGCTCAGGGGGCTCCGAGCAGTACTTC.

V gene TRBV27 combines with J gene TRBJ2-7, with 10 bases that match TRBD1. V lost 6 bases to trimming and J lost 5 bases; unmatched junction nucleotides: 7. Germline CDR1 and CDR2: MNHEY and SMNVEV (reference sequence). CDR3 length equals 14 residues. Written as DNA, the CDR3 is TGTGCCAGCAGGGGACAGGGGACTATTGACGAGCAGTACTTC. Translated: CASRGQGTIDEQYF.

This clonotype was seen once. The chain combines TRBV30 with TRBJ1-1; 7 nucleotides match TRBD1. Germline lookup yields CDR1 GTSNPN and CDR2 SVGIG (reference sequence). CDR3 length: 15 residues. With V trimmed by 5 bases and J by 6 bases, 15 bases remained unmatched. DNA for the CDR3: TGTGCCTGGGCTCCCCGAACAGGGGTTGGGTCTGAAGCTTTCTTT. It is translated as CAWAPRTGVGSEAFF. The variable domain in full, completed from reference TRBV30 and TRBJ1-1, reads SQTIHQWPATLVQPVGSPLSLECTVEGTSNPNLYWYRQAAGRGLQLLFYSVGIGQISSEVPQNLSASRPQDRQFILSSKKLLLSDSGFYLCAWAPRTGVGSEAFFGQGTRLTVV.

This clonotype was counted ten times or more. V is TRBV12-3 or TRBV12-4 and J is TRBJ2-3, with 9 nucleotides matching TRBD2. V gave up 4 bases and J gave up 6 bases; unmatched junction bases: 5. The CDR3 sequence is 14 residues long. CDR3 DNA sequence: TGTGCCAGCAGTTACCTAGCGGGGTCGGATACGCAGTATTTT. It specifies CASSYLAGSDTQYF.

The V and J genes are TRBV6-1 and TRBJ2-7, with a weak D call TRBD1 (5 bases). Germline V gene sequence: CDR1 MNHNS, CDR2 SASEGT. V lost 4 bases and J lost 3, with 13 bases in between. CDR3 length: 14 amino acids. CDR3 nucleotides: TGTGCCAGCAGTGGGGGCTCAGATCTCTACGAGCAGTACTTC. Translated, it gives CASSGGSDLYEQYF.

This clonotype was counted between two and nine times. CDR3 sequence (DNA): TGTGCCAGCAGTGAGACCGGGAGTTTTTCTAATGAAAAACTGTTTTTT. This gives the protein CASSETGSFSNEKLFF. The chain joins TRBV2 to TRBJ1-4; D call uncertain. The CDR3 has 16 amino acids. V was clipped by 3 bases and J by 3 bases, with 14 bases between them. CDR1 and CDR2 from the germline V gene are SNHLY and FYNNEI.

This rearrangement joins TRBV12-3 or TRBV12-4 to TRBJ2-3; TRBD2 matches at 9 bases. V shed 2 bases, J shed 1 base, and the junction held 4 bases outside the gene matches. CDR3 length equals 16 residues. CDR3 in DNA: TGTGCCAGCAGTTTATTCCCTAGCGGGGGCACAGATACGCAGTATTTT. This sequence encodes CASSLFPSGGTDTQYF.

This clonotype was observed many times. The V and J genes are TRBV7-6 and TRBJ2-1, with TRBD2 matching 7 bases. CDR3 length: 16 amino acids. Germline CDR1 is SGHVS and CDR2 is FNYEAQ. The ends lost 2 bases at V and 0 bases at J; junction bases unmatched: 4. The CDR3 nucleotides read TGTGCCAGCAGCTTAACGGGCGGGAGCTCCTACAATGAGCAGTTCTTC. It yields the protein CASSLTGGSSYNEQFF.

The chain combines TRBV4-1 with TRBJ2-3; 13 bases agree with TRBD2. V was clipped by 4 bases and J by 6 bases; unmatched bases: 10. The CDR3 sequence is 17 residues long. CDR1 MGHRA and CDR2 YSYEKL come from the germline V gene. CDR3 bases: TGCGCCAGCAGCCTACCGGGACTAGCGGGATTCCTGGATACGCAGTATTTT. This codes for CASSLPGLAGFLDTQYF.

Only a few counts were recorded for this clonotype. Written as DNA, the CDR3 is TGTGCCAGTAGTGATGGAACGGGAGATTCACCCCTCCACTTT. Its translation: CASSDGTGDSPLHF. The chain is built from TRBV19 and TRBJ1-6; D remains ambiguous. The CDR3 is 14 amino acids. V lost 5 bases to trimming and J lost 8 bases, with 13 bases between them. Germline CDR1 LNHDA, CDR2 SQIVND (reference sequence). The full variable domain, with the rest looked up from reference TRBV19 and TRBJ1-6, is DGGITQSPKYLFRKEGQNVTLSCEQNLNHDAMYWYRQDPGQGLRLIYYSQIVNDFQKGDIAEGYSVSREKKESFPLTVTSAQKNPTAFYLCASSDGTGDSPLHFGNGTRLTVT.

The sample holds many counts of this clonotype. This chain links TRBV7-2 with TRBJ1-4; D ambiguous. V was clipped by 5 bases and J by 8 bases, with 12 bases between them. The CDR3 consists of 13 residues. Germline V gene data show CDR1 as SGHTA and CDR2 as FQGNSA. CDR3: CASSPLTGEKLFF. The CDR3 nucleotides are TGTGCCAGCAGCCCTCTCACCGGGGAAAAACTGTTTTTT.

The gene calls are TRBV11-3 and TRBJ2-7; perhaps TRBD1 as D (5 bases). The ends were cut back, 5 bases at V and 3 bases at J, with 17 bases in the middle. The CDR3 consists of 15 residues. The V gene's germline CDR1 is SGHNT and CDR2 YENEEA. CDR3 in amino acids: CASSPDSGILYEQYF. The CDR3 DNA is TGTGCCAGCAGCCCCGACTCAGGGATACTCTACGAGCAGTACTTC. Full variable domain (remainder filled in from reference TRBV11-3 and TRBJ2-7): EAGVVQSPRYKIIEKKQPVAFWCNPISGHNTLYWYLQNLGQGPELLIRYENEEAVDDSQLPKDRFSAERLKGVDSTLKIQPAELGDSAVYLCASSPDSGILYEQYFGPGTRLTVT.

V is TRBV3-1 and J is TRBJ1-1; TRBD1 matches 7 bases. The CDR3 has 13 residues. CDR1 LGHDT and CDR2 YNNKEL come from the germline V gene (reference sequence). The V segment lost 7 bases and the J segment 6 bases; nucleotides outside the gene matches: 8. CDR3 region: CASTPTGTAEAFF. CDR3 sequence (DNA): TGTGCCAGCACCCCAACAGGGACAGCTGAAGCTTTCTTT.

The rearrangement joins TRBV28 to TRBJ1-6; 8 bases match TRBD1. The CDR3 contains 15 residues. Germline CDR1 reads MDHEN; CDR2 reads SYDVKM. V lost 6 bases and J lost 4; bases outside the gene matches: 5. The CDR3 DNA reads as TGTGCCAGCAGGACCTACAGGGGGTATAATTCACCCCTCCACTTT. This encodes CASRTYRGYNSPLHF.

This chain joins TRBV7-2 and TRBJ1-5; 7 nucleotides align to TRBD1. Germline V gene data show CDR1 as SGHTA and CDR2 as FQGNSA. V lost 5 bases and J lost 6; bases outside the gene matches: 7. The CDR3 is 14 amino acids. In DNA form, the CDR3 reads TGTGCCAGCAGCATGACAGGGTCCGGTCAGCCCCAGCATTTT. It translates to CASSMTGSGQPQHF.

This clonotype turned up a few times. This rearrangement joins TRBV7-8 to TRBJ1-2, with D unresolved. This CDR3 comprises 13 residues. The V and J ends lost 0 bases and 7 bases respectively, with 9 bases between them. Germline V gives CDR1 SGHVS, CDR2 FQNEAQ. The CDR3 nucleotides are TGTGCCAGCAGCTTAGCTGAATCTCGTGGCTACACCTTC. Its translation is CASSLAESRGYTF. Based on the CDR3 plus reference TRBV7-8 and TRBJ1-2, the full variable domain is GAGVSQSPRYKVAKRGQDVALRCDPISGHVSLFWYQQALGQGPEFLTYFQNEAQLDKSGLPSDRFFAERPEGSVSTLKIQRTQQEDSAVYLCASSLAESRGYTFGSGTRLTVV.

The V call is TRBV12-3 or TRBV12-4, the J call TRBJ2-3, with 10 positions matching TRBD2. CDR3 length equals 14 residues. V shed 9 bases, J shed 1 base, and the junction held 4 bases outside the gene matches. CDR3 nucleotides: TGTGCCAGTACCGGGACTAGCGGCACAGATACGCAGTATTTT. This translates into CASTGTSGTDTQYF.

This clonotype was counted only a few times. V gene TRBV5-6 combines with J gene TRBJ1-5; D remains unclear. Per germline, CDR1 SGHDT and CDR2 YYEEEE. Trimming stripped 10 bases from V and 3 bases from J, with 20 bases between. CDR3 size: 15 residues. CDR3 loop: CASSRRARTNQPQHF. In DNA form, the CDR3 reads TGTGCCTCCTCACGGCGGGCTAGAACCAATCAGCCCCAGCATTTT.

The chain is built from TRBV3-1 and TRBJ1-1; 11 nucleotides line up with TRBD1. Germline V gene sequence: CDR1 LGHDT, CDR2 YNNKEL (reference sequence). Trimming removed 4 bases from V and 5 bases from J; junction bases left unmatched: 6. The CDR3 contains 15 residues. CDR3 protein: CASSPWDRGSTEAFF. CDR3 nucleotide sequence: TGTGCCAGCAGCCCTTGGGACAGGGGGAGTACTGAAGCTTTCTTT. Combining the CDR3 with reference TRBV3-1 and TRBJ1-1 gives the whole variable domain DTAVSQTPKYLVTQMGNDKSIKCEQNLGHDTMYWYKQDSKKFLKIMFSYNNKELIINETVPNRFSPKSPDKAHLNLHINSLELGDSAVYFCASSPWDRGSTEAFFGQGTRLTVV.

The rearrangement uses TRBV27 and TRBJ2-7, with D perhaps matching TRBD2 (5 bases). Germline V lookup: CDR1 MNHEY, CDR2 SMNVEV (reference sequence). The CDR3 covers 14 residues. Trimming pared 4 bases from V and 4 bases from J, leaving 14 bases between. CDR3 nucleotide sequence: TGTGCCAGCAGTTATAGCGCCCCTGGGTACGAGCAGTACTTC. Residues: CASSYSAPGYEQYF.